The sequence of this T cell receptor (beta chain) was determined in a study of post-analysis software for immune sequencing data. Study-wide background: The courses of disease that were included comprised relapsing-remitting, secondary progressive and progressive-relapsing multiple sclerosis.

Study-level findings and limits: The F measure placed samples prepared in the same batch into strongly shared clusters. Compared with controls, patients showed significantly lower normalized Chao1 diversity. Elevated frequency relative to controls characterized 4 or 5 TRBV segments in patients, TRBV5-6, TRBV5-1 and TRBV20-1 among them.

Included in the TCR beta cDNA libraries were unique molecular identifiers. TCRdb used MiXCR to reprocess the PCR reads, holding one entry per CDR3 protein. The sample lists 750,000 to 950,000 distinct CDR3 sequences, approximately 53% occurring once. In germline, CDR1 is SNHLY, CDR2 FYNNEI. V was trimmed by 4 bases and J by 3 bases, leaving 16 bases between them. The CDR3 length is 15 residues. Turning to this clonotype: As yet, its antigen is unknown.

This receptor was identified in a girl under 18 with multiple sclerosis. The material sequenced was blood. The chain uses TRBV2 and TRBJ2-7, with D possibly being TRBD2 (6 bases). The CDR3 DNA reads as TGTGCCAGCAGTGGAAGTGGGCTAGCGAACTACGAGCAGTACTTC. Its protein is CASSGSGLANYEQYF. Full variable domain (rest looked up from reference TRBV2 and TRBJ2-7): EPEVTQTPSHQVTQMGQEVILRCVPISNHLYFYWYRQILGQKVEFLVSFYNNEISEKSEIFDDQFSVERPDGSNFTLKIRSTKLEDSAMYFCASSGSGLANYEQYFGPGTRLTVT.